This entry describes one T cell receptor (beta chain). Via MiXCR, TCRdb re-called the 5' RACE reads, giving one row per CDR3 protein. Among hundreds of thousands of distinct CDR3 sequences listed, 15% were seen once. The data originate from a study of T-cell memory formation after mild COVID-19. Trimming took 3 bases from V and 6 from J; bases not matched to a gene: 4. Germline V gives CDR1 ENHRY, CDR2 SYGVKD. The CDR3 is made up of 15 amino acids. The sample consisted of PBMCs or a T cell subset sorted from them (not recorded which). The TCR was taken from a man aged 18 to 29 who had mild COVID-19 (a few samples of this study predate the infection). Cell type and time point are not known. This chain joins TRBV10-3 and TRBJ2-1; TRBD2 agrees at 11 bases. The CDR3 is CAISEFSGGANEQFF. CDR3 bases: TGTGCCATCAGTGAATTTAGCGGGGGGGCCAATGAGCAGTTCTTC.